The clone carrying this T cell receptor (beta chain) was seen repeatedly, ten times or more. This entry comes from a study of T cells after yellow fever vaccination. Across the whole study: Based on CD3, CD45RA, CCR7 and CD95, EM, EMRA, CM and Tscm memory subsets were sorted.

TCRdb called the 5' RACE reads again in MiXCR, with one record for every CDR3 protein. The sample has 14,000 or so distinct CDR3 sequences; roughly 8% are singletons. CDR3 length: 17 amino acids. Germline V gene sequence: CDR1 SGHTA, CDR2 FQGNSA. After removal of 0 bases from V and 4 bases from J, the junction contained 7 bases not matched to a gene. Points from the study as a whole: Abundant bulk-derived clonotypes could contaminate FACS-sorted repertoires. Boosting was followed by the reappearance of most primary-vaccination clones (less than 98% CD4, 88% CD8).

The V and J genes are TRBV7-2 and TRBJ2-5; 11 bases fit TRBD2. Sequenced material: PBMCs, either bulk or a sorted T-cell subset (CD4+, CD8+, memory, or dextramer-sorted; not recorded which), taken on the day of the yellow fever booster vaccination. This sequence was found in a man younger than 35 who received the YFV17D yellow fever vaccine. The CDR3 spells CASSLAATSGGLETQYF. Written as DNA, the CDR3 is TGTGCCAGCAGCTTAGCAGCCACTAGCGGGGGACTAGAGACCCAGTACTTC.